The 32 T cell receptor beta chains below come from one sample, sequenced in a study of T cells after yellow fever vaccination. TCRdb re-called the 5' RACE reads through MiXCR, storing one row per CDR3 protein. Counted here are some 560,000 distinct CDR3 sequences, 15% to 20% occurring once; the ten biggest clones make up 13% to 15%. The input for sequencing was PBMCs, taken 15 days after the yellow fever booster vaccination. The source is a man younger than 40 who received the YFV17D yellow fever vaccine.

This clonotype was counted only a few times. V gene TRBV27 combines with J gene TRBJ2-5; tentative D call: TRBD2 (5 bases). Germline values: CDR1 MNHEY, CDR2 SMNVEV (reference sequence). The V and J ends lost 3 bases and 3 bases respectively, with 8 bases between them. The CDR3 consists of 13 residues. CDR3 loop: CASSFFGEETQYF. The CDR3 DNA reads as TGTGCCAGCAGTTTCTTCGGGGAAGAGACCCAGTACTTC.

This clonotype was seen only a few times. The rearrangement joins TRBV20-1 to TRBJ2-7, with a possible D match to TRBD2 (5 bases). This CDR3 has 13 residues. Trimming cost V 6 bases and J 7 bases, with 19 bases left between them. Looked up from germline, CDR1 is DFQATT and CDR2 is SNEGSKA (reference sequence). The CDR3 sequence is CSAIRGPGREQYF. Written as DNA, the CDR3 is TGCAGTGCAATCCGAGGACCTGGGAGAGAGCAGTACTTC.

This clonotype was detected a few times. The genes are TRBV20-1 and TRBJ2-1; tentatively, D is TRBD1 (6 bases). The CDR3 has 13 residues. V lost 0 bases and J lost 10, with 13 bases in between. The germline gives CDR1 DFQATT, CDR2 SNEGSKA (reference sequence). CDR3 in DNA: TGCAGTGCTAGAGACGGGGAAACAGGGGAGCAGTTCTTC. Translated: CSARDGETGEQFF.

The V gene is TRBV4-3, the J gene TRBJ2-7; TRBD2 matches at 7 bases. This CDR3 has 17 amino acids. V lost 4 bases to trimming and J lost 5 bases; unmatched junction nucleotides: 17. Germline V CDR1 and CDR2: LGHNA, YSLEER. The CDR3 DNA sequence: TGCGCCAGCAGCCGAGAGGTTCGTGGCGGGAGCTTCAACGAGCAGTACTTC. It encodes CASSREVRGGSFNEQYF.

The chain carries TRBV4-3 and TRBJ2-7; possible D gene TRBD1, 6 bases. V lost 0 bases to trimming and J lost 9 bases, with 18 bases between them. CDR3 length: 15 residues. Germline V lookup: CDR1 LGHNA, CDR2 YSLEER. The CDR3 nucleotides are TGCGCCAGCAGCCAAGATCAGGGGCCCTACCGGGTGCAGTACTTC. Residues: CASSQDQGPYRVQYF.

The chain's CDR3 is CASSSQSGTVNEKLFF. CDR3 DNA: TGTGCCAGTAGTAGCCAATCCGGGACAGTGAATGAAAAACTGTTTTTT. This sequence joins TRBV19 and TRBJ1-4, with TRBD1 matching 7 bases. In germline, CDR1 is LNHDA, CDR2 SQIVND (reference sequence). The V gene end was trimmed by 4 bases and the J gene end by 5 bases; junction bases not matched to a gene: 10. The CDR3 spans 16 residues.

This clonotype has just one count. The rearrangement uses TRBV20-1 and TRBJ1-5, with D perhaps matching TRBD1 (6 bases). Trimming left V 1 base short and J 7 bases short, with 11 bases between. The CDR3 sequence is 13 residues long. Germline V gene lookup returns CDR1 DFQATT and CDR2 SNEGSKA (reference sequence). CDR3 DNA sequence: TGCAGTGCTAGAGCGGCAGGGACACAGCCCCAGCATTTT. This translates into CSARAAGTQPQHF.

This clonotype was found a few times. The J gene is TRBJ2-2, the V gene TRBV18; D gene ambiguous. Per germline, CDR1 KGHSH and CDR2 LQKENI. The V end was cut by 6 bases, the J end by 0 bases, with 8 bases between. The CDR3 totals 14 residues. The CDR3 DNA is TGTGCCAGCTCTGACCGACCGAACACCGGGGAGCTGTTTTTT. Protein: CASSDRPNTGELFF.

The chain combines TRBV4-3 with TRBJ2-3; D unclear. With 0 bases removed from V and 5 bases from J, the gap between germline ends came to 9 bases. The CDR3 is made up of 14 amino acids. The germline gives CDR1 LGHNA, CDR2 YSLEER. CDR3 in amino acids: CASSQDNQLDTQYF. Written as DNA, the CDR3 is TGCGCCAGCAGCCAAGATAATCAGCTAGATACGCAGTATTTT.

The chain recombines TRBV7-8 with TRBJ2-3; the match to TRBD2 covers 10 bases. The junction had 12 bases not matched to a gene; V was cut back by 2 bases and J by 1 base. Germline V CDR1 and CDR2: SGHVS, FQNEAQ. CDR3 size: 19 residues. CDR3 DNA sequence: TGTGCCAGCAGCTTAATAGGTGCTAGCGGGAGAAGGGGCACAGATACGCAGTATTTT. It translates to CASSLIGASGRRGTDTQYF.

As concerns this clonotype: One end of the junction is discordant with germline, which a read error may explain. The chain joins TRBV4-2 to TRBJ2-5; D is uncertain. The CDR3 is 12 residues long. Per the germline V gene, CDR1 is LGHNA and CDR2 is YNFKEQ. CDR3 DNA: TGTGCCAGCAGCCAAGATAAACGGGCACCCTCCTTC. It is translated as CASSQDKRAPSF.

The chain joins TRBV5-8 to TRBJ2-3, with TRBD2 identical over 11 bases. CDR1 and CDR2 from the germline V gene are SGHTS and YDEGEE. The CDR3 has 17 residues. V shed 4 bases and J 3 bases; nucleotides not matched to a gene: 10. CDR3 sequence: CASSRTLAGVLTDTQYF. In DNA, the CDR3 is TGTGCCAGCAGCCGGACACTAGCGGGAGTACTTACAGATACGCAGTATTTT.

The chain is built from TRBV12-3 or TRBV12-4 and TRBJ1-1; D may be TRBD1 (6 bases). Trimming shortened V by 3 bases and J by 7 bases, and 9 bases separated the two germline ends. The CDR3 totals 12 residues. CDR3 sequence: CASSFGGLEAFF. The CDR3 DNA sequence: TGTGCCAGCAGTTTTGGGGGCCTTGAAGCTTTCTTT.

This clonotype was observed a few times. CDR3 DNA: TGTGCCAGCAGTCCCCCGCGGGCGGGAGTCCGTTACAATGAGCAGTTCTTC. Residues: CASSPPRAGVRYNEQFF. The V gene is TRBV12-3 or TRBV12-4, the J gene TRBJ2-1; 7 bases are a match to TRBD2. V was pared by 5 bases and J by 4 bases, with 14 bases of the junction left unmatched. This CDR3 has 17 amino acids.

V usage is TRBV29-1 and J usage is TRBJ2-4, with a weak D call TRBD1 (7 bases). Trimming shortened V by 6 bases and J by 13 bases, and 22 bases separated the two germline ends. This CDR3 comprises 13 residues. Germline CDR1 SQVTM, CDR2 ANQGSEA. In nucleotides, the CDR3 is TGCAGCGTCGGGGCGGGACAGAACTTGGCGCAGTACTTC. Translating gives CSVGAGQNLAQYF.

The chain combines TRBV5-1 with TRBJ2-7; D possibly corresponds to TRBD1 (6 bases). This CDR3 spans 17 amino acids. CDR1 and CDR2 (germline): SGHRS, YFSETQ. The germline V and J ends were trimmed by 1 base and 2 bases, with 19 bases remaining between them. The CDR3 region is CASSLLHGQLTTYEQYF. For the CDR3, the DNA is TGCGCCAGCAGCTTGCTCCATGGACAGCTAACTACCTACGAGCAGTACTTC.

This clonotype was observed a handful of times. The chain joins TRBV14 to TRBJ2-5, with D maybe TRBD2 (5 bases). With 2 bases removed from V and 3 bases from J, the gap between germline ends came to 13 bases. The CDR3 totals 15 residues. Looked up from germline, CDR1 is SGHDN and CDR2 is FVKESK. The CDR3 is CASSQRGFAKETQYF. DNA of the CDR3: TGTGCCAGCAGCCAACGGGGTTTCGCTAAAGAGACCCAGTACTTC. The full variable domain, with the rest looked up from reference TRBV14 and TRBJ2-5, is EAGVTQFPSHSVIEKGQTVTLRCDPISGHDNLYWYRRVMGKEIKFLLHFVKESKQDESGMPNNRFLAERTGGTYSTLKVQPAELEDSGVYFCASSQRGFAKETQYFGPGTRLLVL.

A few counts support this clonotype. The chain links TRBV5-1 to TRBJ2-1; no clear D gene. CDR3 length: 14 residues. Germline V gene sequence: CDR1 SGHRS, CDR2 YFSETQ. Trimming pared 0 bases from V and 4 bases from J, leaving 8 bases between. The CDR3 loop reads CASSLDTRYNEQFF. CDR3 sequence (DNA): TGCGCCAGCAGCTTGGACACACGGTACAATGAGCAGTTCTTC.

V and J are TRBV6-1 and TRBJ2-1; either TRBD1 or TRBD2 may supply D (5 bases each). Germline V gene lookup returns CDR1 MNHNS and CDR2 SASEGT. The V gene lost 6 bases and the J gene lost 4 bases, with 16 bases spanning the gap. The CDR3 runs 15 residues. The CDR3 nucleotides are TGTGCCAGCAGGCCCCGGGGCTTACAGTACAATGAGCAGTTCTTC. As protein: CASRPRGLQYNEQFF.

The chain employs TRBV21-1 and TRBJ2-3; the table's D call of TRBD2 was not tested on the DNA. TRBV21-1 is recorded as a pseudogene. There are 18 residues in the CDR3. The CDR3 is CASSWEGGTSGTLDTQYF. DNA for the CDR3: TGTGCCAGCAGCTGGGAGGGCGGGACTAGCGGGACACTAGATACGCAGTATTTT.

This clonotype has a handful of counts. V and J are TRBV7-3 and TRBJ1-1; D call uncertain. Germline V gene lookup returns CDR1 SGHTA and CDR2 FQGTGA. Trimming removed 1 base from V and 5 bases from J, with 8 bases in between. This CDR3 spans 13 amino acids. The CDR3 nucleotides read TGTGCCAGCAGCTTAATGGGTTGGACTGAAGCTTTCTTT. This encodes CASSLMGWTEAFF.

The CDR3, as DNA: TGTGCCATCAGGGACACTGTACAGGATACGCAGTATTTT. Its protein product is CAIRDTVQDTQYF. The V and J genes are TRBV10-3 and TRBJ2-3, with a tentative D call TRBD1 (5 bases). CDR3 length equals 13 residues. V lost 6 bases, J lost 6 bases, and 13 bases lay in between. Germline V gene data show CDR1 as ENHRY and CDR2 as SYGVKD.

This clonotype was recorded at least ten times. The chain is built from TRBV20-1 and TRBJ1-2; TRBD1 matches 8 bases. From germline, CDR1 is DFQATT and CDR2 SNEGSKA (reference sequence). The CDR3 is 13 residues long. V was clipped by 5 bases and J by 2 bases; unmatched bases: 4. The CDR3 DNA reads TGCAGTGCTCCGGACAGGGAGAACTATGGCTACACCTTC. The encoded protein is CSAPDRENYGYTF.

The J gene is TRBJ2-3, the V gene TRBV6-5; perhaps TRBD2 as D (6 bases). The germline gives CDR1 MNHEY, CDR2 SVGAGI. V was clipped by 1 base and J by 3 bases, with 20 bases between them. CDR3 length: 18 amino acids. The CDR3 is CASSYWGAGRRNTDTQYF. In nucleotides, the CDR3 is TGTGCCAGCAGTTACTGGGGTGCAGGGAGGAGAAATACAGATACGCAGTATTTT.

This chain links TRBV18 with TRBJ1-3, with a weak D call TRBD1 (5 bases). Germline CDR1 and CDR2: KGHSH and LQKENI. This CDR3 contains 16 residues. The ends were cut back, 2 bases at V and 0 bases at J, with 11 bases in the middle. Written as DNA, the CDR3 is TGTGCCAGCTCACCATCAGACAGCTACTCTGGAAACACCATATATTTT. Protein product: CASSPSDSYSGNTIYF.

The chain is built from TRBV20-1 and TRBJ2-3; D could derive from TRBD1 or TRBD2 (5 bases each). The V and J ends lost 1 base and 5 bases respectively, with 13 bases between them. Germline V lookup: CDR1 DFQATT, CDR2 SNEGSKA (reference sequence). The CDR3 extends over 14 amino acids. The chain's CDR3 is CSARGSGPKDTQYF. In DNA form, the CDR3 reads TGCAGTGCTAGAGGGTCGGGACCCAAAGATACGCAGTATTTT.

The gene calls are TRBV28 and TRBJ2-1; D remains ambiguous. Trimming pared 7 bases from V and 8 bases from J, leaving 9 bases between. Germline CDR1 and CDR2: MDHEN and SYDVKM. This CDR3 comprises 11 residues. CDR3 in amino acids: CASKIQHEQFF. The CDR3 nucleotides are TGTGCCAGCAAGATACAGCATGAGCAGTTCTTC. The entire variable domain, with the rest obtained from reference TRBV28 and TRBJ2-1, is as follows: DVKVTQSSRYLVKRTGEKVFLECVQDMDHENMFWYRQDPGLGLRLIYFSYDVKMKEKGDIPEGYSVSREKKERFSLILESASTNQTSMYLCASKIQHEQFFGPGTRLTVL.

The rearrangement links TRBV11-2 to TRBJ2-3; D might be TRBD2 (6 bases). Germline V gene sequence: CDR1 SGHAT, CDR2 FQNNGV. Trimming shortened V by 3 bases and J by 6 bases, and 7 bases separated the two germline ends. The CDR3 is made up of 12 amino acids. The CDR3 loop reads CASSFLADTQYF. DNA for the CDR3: TGTGCCAGCAGCTTTCTAGCGGATACGCAGTATTTT.

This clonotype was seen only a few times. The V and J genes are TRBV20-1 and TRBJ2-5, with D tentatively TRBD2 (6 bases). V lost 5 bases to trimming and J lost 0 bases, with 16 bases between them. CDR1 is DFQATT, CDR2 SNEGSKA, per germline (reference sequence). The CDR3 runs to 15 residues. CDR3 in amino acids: CSARAASDYQETQYF. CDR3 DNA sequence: TGCAGTGCTCGAGCGGCTAGCGACTACCAAGAGACCCAGTACTTC.

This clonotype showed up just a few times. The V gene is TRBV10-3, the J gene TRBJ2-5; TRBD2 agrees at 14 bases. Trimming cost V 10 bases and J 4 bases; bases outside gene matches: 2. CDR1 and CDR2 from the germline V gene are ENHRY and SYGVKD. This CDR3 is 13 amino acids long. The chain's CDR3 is CATGLAGGETQYF. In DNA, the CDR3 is TGTGCCACCGGACTAGCGGGAGGAGAGACCCAGTACTTC.

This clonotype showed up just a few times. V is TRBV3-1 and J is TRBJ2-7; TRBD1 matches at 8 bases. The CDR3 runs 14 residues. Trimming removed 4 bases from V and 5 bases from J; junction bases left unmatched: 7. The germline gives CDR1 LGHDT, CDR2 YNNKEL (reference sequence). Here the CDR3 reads CASSLQGAANEQYF. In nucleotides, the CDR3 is TGTGCCAGCAGCCTTCAGGGGGCCGCCAACGAGCAGTACTTC.

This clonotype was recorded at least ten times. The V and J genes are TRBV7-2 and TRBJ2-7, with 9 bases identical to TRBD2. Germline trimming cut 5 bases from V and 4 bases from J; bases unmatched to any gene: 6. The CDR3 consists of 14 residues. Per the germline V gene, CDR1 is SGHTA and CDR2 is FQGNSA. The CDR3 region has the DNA TGTGCCAGCAGCCAAAGTAGCGGGAGTTACGAGCAGTACTTC. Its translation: CASSQSSGSYEQYF. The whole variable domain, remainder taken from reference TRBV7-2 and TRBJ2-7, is GAGVSQSPSNKVTEKGKDVELRCDPISGHTALYWYRQSLGQGLEFLIYFQGNSAPDKSGLPSDRFSAERTGGSVSTLTIQRTQQEDSAVYLCASSQSSGSYEQYFGPGTRLTVT.